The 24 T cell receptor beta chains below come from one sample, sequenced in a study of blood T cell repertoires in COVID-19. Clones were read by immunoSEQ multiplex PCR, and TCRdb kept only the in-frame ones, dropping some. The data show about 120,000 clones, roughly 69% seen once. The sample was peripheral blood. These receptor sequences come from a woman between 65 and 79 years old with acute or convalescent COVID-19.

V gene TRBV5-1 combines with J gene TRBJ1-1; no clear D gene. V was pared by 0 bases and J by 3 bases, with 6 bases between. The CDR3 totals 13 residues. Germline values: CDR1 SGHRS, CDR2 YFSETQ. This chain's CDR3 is CASSLDSYTEAFF. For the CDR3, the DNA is TGCGCCAGCAGCTTGGACAGCTACACTGAAGCTTTCTTT. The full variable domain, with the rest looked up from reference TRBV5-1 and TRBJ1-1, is KAGVTQTPRYLIKTRGQQVTLSCSPISGHRSVSWYQQTPGQGLQFLFEYFSETQRNKGNFPGRFSGRQFSNSRSEMNVSTLELGDSALYLCASSLDSYTEAFFGQGTRLTVV.

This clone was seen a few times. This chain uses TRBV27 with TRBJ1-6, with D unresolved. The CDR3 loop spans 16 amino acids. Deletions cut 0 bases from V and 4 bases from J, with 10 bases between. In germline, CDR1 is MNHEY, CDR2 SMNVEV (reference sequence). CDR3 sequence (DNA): TGTGCCAGCAGTTTATCCCAGGCAGCTTATAATTCACCCCTCCACTTT. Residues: CASSLSQAAYNSPLHF.

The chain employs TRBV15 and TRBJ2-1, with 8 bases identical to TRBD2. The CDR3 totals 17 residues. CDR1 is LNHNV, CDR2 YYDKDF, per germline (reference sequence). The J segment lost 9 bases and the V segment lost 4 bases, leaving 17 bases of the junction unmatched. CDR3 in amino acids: CATSTIRGSGNSGEQFF. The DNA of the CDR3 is TGTGCCACCAGCACAATAAGGGGTAGCGGGAATTCTGGTGAGCAGTTCTTC.

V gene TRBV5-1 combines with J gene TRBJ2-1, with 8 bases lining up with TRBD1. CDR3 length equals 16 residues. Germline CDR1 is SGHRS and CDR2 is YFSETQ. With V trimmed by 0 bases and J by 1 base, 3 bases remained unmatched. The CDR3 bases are TGCGCCAGCAGCTTGGGCGACAGGGGATCCTACAATGAGCAGTTCTTC. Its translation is CASSLGDRGSYNEQFF. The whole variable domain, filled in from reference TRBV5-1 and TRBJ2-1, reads KAGVTQTPRYLIKTRGQQVTLSCSPISGHRSVSWYQQTPGQGLQFLFEYFSETQRNKGNFPGRFSGRQFSNSRSEMNVSTLELGDSALYLCASSLGDRGSYNEQFFGPGTRLTVL.

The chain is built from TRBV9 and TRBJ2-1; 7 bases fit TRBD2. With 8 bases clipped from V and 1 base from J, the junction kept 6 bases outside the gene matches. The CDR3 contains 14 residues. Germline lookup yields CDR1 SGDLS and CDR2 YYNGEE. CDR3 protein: CASSAGVSYNEQFF. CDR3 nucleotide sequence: TGTGCCAGTTCGGCGGGAGTATCCTACAATGAGCAGTTCTTC.

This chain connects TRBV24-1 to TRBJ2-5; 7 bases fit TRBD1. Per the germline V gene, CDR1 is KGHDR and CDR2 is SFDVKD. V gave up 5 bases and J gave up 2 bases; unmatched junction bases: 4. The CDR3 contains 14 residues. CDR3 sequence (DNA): TGTGCCACCAGTGCAGGGACAGCACAAGAGACCCAGTACTTC. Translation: CATSAGTAQETQYF.

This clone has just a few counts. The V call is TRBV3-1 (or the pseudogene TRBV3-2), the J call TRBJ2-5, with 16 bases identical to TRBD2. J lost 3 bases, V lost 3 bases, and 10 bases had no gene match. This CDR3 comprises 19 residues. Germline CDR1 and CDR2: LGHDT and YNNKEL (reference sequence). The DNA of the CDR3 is TGTGCCAGCAGCCAGGGGCGAGGGACTAGCGGGGGGGCCGAAGAGACCCAGTACTTC. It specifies CASSQGRGTSGGAEETQYF.

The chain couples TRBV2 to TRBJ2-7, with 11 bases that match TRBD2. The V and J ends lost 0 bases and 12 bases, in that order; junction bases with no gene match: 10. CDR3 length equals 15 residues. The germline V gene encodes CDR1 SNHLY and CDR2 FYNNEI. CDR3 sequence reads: CASSEARASGRSLYF. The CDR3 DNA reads TGTGCCAGCAGTGAAGCGAGGGCTAGCGGGAGGAGCCTGTACTTC.

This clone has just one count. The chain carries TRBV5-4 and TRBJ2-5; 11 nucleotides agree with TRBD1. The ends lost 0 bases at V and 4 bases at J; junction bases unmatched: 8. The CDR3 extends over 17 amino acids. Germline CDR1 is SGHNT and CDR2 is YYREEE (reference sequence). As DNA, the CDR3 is TGTGCCAGCAGCTTGGCCCCCGGACAGGGGGCTGGAGAGACCCAGTACTTC. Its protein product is CASSLAPGQGAGETQYF.

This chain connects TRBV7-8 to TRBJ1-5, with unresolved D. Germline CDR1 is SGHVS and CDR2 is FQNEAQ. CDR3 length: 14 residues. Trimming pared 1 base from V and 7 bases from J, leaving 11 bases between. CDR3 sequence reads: CASSLGSGGQPQHF. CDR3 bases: TGTGCCAGCAGCTTAGGGTCAGGAGGACAGCCCCAGCATTTT.

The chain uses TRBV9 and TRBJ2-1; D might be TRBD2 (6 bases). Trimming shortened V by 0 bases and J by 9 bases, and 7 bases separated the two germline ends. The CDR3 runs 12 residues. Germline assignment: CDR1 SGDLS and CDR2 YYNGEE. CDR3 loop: CASSVVGGEQFF. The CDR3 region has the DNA TGTGCCAGCAGCGTAGTGGGAGGTGAGCAGTTCTTC.

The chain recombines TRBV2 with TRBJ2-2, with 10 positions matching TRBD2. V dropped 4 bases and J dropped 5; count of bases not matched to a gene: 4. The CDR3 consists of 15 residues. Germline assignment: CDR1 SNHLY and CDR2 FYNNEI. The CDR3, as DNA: TGTGCCAGCAGTGCAGGACTAGCGGTTACCGGGGAGCTGTTTTTT. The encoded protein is CASSAGLAVTGELFF.

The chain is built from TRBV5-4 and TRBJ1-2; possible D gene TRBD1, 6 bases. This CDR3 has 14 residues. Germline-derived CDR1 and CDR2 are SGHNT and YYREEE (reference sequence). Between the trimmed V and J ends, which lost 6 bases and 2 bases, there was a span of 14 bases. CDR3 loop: CASIGPGENYGYTF. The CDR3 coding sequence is TGTGCCAGCATTGGGCCAGGGGAGAACTATGGCTACACCTTC.

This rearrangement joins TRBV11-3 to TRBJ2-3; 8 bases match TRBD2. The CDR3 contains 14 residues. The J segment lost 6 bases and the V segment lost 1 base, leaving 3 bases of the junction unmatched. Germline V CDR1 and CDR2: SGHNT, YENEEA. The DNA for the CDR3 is TGTGCCAGCAGCTTAGCGGGAGGGCCCGATACGCAGTATTTT. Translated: CASSLAGGPDTQYF.

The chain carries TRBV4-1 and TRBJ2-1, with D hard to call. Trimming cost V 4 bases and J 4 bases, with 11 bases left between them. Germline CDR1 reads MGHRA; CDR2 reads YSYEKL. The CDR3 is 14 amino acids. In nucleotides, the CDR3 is TGCGCCAGCAGCCCCGCAGCGCTTTACAATGAGCAGTTCTTC. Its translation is CASSPAALYNEQFF.

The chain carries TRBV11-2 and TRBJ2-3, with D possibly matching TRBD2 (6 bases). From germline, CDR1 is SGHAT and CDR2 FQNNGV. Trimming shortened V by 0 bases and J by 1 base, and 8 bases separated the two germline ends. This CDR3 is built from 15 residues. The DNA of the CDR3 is TGTGCCAGCAGCTTAGATGGCGGGGGCACAGATACGCAGTATTTT. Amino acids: CASSLDGGGTDTQYF.

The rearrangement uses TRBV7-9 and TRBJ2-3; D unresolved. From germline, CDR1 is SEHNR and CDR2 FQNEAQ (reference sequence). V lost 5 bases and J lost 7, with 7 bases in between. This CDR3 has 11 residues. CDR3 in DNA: TGTGCCAGCAGCCTTGACAATACGCAGTATTTT. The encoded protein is CASSLDNTQYF.

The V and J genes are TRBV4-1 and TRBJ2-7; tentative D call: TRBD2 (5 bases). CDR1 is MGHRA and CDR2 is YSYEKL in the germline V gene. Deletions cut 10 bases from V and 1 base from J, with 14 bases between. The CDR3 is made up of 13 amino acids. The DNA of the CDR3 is TGCGCCACCTCTACAGCGGCTTCCTACGAGCAGTACTTC. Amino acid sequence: CATSTAASYEQYF.

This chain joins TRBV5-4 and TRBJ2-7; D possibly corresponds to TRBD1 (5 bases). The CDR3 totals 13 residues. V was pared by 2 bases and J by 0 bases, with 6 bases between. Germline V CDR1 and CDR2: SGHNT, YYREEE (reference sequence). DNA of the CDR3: TGTGCCAGCAGCTTAAGGGGCTCCTACGAGCAGTACTTC. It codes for CASSLRGSYEQYF.

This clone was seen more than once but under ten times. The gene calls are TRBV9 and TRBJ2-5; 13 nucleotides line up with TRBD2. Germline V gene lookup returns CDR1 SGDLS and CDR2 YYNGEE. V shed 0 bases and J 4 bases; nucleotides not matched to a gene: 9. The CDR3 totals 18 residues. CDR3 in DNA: TGTGCCAGCAGCGTAGTCGGACTAGCGGGAGTGGCGGGAGAGACCCAGTACTTC. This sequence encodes CASSVVGLAGVAGETQYF.

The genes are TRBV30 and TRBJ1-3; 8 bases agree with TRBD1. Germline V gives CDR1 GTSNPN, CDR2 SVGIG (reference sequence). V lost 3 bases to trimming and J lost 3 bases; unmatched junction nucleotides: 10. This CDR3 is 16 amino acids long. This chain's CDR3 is CAWSSGQGALGNTIYF. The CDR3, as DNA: TGTGCCTGGAGCTCGGGGCAGGGGGCGCTTGGAAACACCATATATTTT.

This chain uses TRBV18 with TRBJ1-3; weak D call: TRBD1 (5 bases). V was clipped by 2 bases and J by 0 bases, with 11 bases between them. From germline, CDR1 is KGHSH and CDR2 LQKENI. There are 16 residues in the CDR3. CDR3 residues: CASSPGTPPSGNTIYF. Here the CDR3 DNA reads TGTGCCAGCTCACCAGGGACTCCGCCCTCTGGAAACACCATATATTTT.

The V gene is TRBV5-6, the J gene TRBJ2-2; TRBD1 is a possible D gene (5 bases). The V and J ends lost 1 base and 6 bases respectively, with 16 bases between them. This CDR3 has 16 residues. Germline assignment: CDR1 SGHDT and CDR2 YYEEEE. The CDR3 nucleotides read TGTGCCAGCAGCTTGATGGGCAGGGTTTTTGCCGGGGAGCTGTTTTTT. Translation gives CASSLMGRVFAGELFF.

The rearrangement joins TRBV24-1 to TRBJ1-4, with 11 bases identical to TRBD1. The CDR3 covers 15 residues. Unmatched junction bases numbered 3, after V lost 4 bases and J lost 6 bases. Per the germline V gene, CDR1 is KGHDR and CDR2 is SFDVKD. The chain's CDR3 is CATSEGTGGYEKLFF. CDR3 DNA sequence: TGTGCCACCAGTGAGGGGACAGGGGGGTATGAAAAACTGTTTTTT.